This T cell receptor beta chain was captured in a study of PD-L1 blockade in urothelial cancer. This table comes from immunoSEQ multiplex PCR, and its TCRdb copy is limited to in-frame clones, with some not included. The data show around 49,000 clones, 85% to 90% seen once. As for time point: peripheral blood 6 weeks after treatment start. The CDR3 runs 13 residues. The V gene lost 7 bases and the J gene lost 5 bases, with 17 bases spanning the gap. The germline gives CDR1 SQVTM, CDR2 ANQGSEA. The source is a man between 60 and 75 years old with urothelial cancer. V and J are TRBV29-1 and TRBJ1-2; tentative D call: TRBD1 (6 bases). This specimen consisted of PBMCs, obtained around atezolizumab (anti-PD-L1) treatment. In DNA, the CDR3 is TGCAGCGCTTCGTCGGGGGGCATATATGGCTACACCTTC. This translates into CSASSGGIYGYTF. Based on the CDR3 plus reference TRBV29-1 and TRBJ1-2, the full variable domain is SAVISQKPSRDICQRGTSLTIQCQVDSQVTMMFWYRQQPGQSLTLIATANQGSEATYESGFVIDKFPISRPNLTFSTLTVSNMSPEDSSIYLCSASSGGIYGYTFGSGTRLTVV.